This TCR beta chain was recorded in a study of shared clonotypes between healthy human individuals (TCRdb year 2020). The study in broad terms: The cohort included three men and a couple of women between 18 and 49 years of age. Blood TCR repertoires of about five healthy adults were deeply sequenced to estimate repertoire size and the extent of clonotype sharing between individuals. For each donor, three plates each were used for CD4 naive and CD4 memory, two plates were used for CD8 naive, and one plate was used for CD8 memory. Between about 0.85 and 10 billion PBMCs per donor were obtained by leukapheresis. Different laboratories and diverse techniques were used to prepare libraries and sequence TCR repertoires, to increase sequencing depth and limit assay-specific biases. Broad study findings and their caveats: Incomplete sequencing was indicated by rarefaction of sorted-subset datasets, despite the large sequencing depth. Higher generation probabilities were observed for clonotypes shared by all four sorted-subset donors than for non-shared clonotypes. Estimated clonotype richness was generally larger for naive than for memory subsets. Based on pairwise subsampling, the degree of clonotype sharing among donors was expected to be affected by sequencing depth. The genetic and exposure-history diversity represented was limited by the small number of donors. Only blood was sampled, and tissue TCR repertoires likely differ from those in blood. When a handful of donors were compared, the shared fraction of clonotypes was about 5.5% for naive CD4, around 3.6% for naive CD8, 2% to 2.5% for memory CD4, and 0.3% to 0.5% for memory CD8.

Comments on this clone: Its antigen is not yet known. No clone much larger than this one lies a single base away; base qualities are absent.

Using the deep immunoSEQ assay, multiplex PCR amplified TCR CDR3 regions from genomic DNA. Extracted genomic DNA from each cell subset was distributed evenly across all wells of several immunoSEQ 96-well plates, and each plate was treated as a replicate. For sorted subsets, each replicate PCR was loaded with 200 ng genomic DNA, equivalent to 30,000 to 35,000 T cell genomes. Purified libraries were measured with a Qubit 3.0 fluorometer, size-checked on a Bioanalyzer 2100, and measured again with the KAPA Library Quantification kit. Every immunoSEQ 96-well plate was sequenced on a separate single-read 150-cycle Illumina NextSeq 550 flow cell. The authors' analysis ran thus. Because only junctional sequences without quality scores were contained in the immunoSEQ output, filtering matching that applied to full-length reads could not be performed. Sequences were annotated with PyIR, a Python wrapper for IgBLAST v1.9, and V/J genes and CDR3 were assigned using IMGT germline references. Reads were filtered out if the reads had weak V/J assignments (E-value above 1e-6), no CDR3, stop codons, out-of-frame junctions, or ambiguous translated residues. V3J clonotypes were defined as sequences sharing an identical inferred V gene, J gene, and CDR3 amino acid sequence. To compute the percentage overlap between repertoires, the number of shared unique clonotypes was divided by the size of the smaller repertoire. Repertoire richness was assessed with RTK rarefaction, the Chao1 estimator, and Recon v2.1 estimates of unobserved clonotypes. OLGA was used to compute generation probabilities for all TCRbeta clonotypes that the gDNA method yielded from a few donors. TCRdb retrieved this table from immuneACCESS and kept in-frame rearrangements only. Not all clones are present; in checked studies, unresolved V genes account for under half, and no reason is known for the remainder. That table gives V, J and clone size, and the DNA gave D and trimming. Across this sample there are about 2.4 million clones, with roughly 93% seen only once. About 0.39% of the sample lies in the top ten.

Inclusive of the bounding cysteine and phenylalanine, the CDR3 is 14 residues long. Solely the CDR3 DNA is kept, with 42 bases framed from the first base. According to the germline V gene (reference sequence), CDR1 reads LNHDA and CDR2 reads SQIVND. Cut back by 3 bases and 4 bases, the V and J ends lie 12 bases apart. Healthy HIV-negative adults with no recently reported acute infections or vaccinations were included as donors. Every donor was a Caucasian adult living in Nashville, Tennessee, USA. Magnetic negative selection was used to enrich CD4+ T cells, after which naive cells were positively selected on CD45RA and the negative fraction became the memory subset. After blood collection by leukapheresis, PBMCs were isolated using Ficoll-Histopaque density gradient centrifugation and then cryopreserved in the vapor phase of liquid nitrogen. Purity and quantity of every magnetically sorted T cell population were checked by analytical flow cytometry. Each sorted fraction had its genomic DNA isolated and then quantified by UV absorbance on a Nanodrop 2000c.

The rearrangement joined TRBV19 to TRBJ1-2, with an unclear D gene assignment. The clonotype comes from a man younger than 35 in good health. Some clones in this sample may be carry-over from other donors' samples. Sequencing used naive CD4+ T cells from PBMCs. The sample's cell subset or site, from its label and the paper: CD45RA+ positively selected. In nucleotides, the sequence is TGTGCCAGTAGTATGTCAGTGTACGGCTATGGCTACACCTTC. The resulting protein is CASSMSVYGYGYTF.